This T cell receptor (beta chain) emerged from a study of healthy donors' naive CD4 and CD8 T cells. Findings and limits, study-wide: Homeostatic proliferation of naive T cells was not examined as a bias source. Positive CDR3 charge linked to CD4+ cells, negative to CD8+ cells. About 13% of CD4/CD8 propensity variance appeared explained by V, J and CDR3 charge.

TCR libraries were built from approximately 490 ng of total RNA by linear amplification. Methods used by the authors: 5 healthy donors contributed around 85,000 sequenced TCR alpha transcripts. A single record per CDR3 protein comes from TCRdb applying MiXCR to the reads. The V and J calls follow TCRdb's processing rather than the paper's. The table includes around 180,000 distinct CDR3 sequences, over 60% detected once. Note on this clonotype: The target antigen is unknown.

The CDR3 extends over 17 amino acids. Germline lookup yields CDR1 MNHNS and CDR2 SASEGT. V dropped 5 bases and J dropped 3; count of bases not matched to a gene: 13. J is TRBJ1-1 and V is TRBV6-1, with 9 bases matching TRBD1. The specimen was naive CD4+ and CD8+ T cells sorted from blood, pooled from several donors. The sequence was obtained from a pool of human donors in good health; the sample pools cells from several healthy donors. The CDR3 spells CASSYIRQGVTDTEAFF. In DNA form, the CDR3 reads TGTGCCAGCAGTTACATCCGACAGGGGGTAACGGACACTGAAGCTTTCTTT.